This T cell receptor (beta chain) was found in a study of spatial heterogeneity in lung cancer. Overall study results and limits: Expanded alpha and beta TCR counts within tumors tracked tumor mutation counts.

Time point here: sample taken at primary tumor resection. V lost 5 bases, J lost 1 base, and 8 bases stayed unmatched. The CDR3 is 17 residues long. This clonotype was picked up many times. The antigen remains undetermined. From the 5' RACE reads, TCRdb called clonotypes with MiXCR, one entry per CDR3 protein. The sample lists thousands of distinct CDR3 sequences; around 3% were seen once. The source of this sequence is a male donor with early-stage non-small cell lung cancer. The rearrangement uses TRBV12-3 or TRBV12-4 and TRBJ2-7; TRBD2 matches at 13 bases. Sample: lung tumor tissue, taken at surgery. CDR3 DNA: TGTGCCAGCAGTGATGGGACTAGCGGGACATTTTCCTACGAGCAGTACTTC. Translated: CASSDGTSGTFSYEQYF.